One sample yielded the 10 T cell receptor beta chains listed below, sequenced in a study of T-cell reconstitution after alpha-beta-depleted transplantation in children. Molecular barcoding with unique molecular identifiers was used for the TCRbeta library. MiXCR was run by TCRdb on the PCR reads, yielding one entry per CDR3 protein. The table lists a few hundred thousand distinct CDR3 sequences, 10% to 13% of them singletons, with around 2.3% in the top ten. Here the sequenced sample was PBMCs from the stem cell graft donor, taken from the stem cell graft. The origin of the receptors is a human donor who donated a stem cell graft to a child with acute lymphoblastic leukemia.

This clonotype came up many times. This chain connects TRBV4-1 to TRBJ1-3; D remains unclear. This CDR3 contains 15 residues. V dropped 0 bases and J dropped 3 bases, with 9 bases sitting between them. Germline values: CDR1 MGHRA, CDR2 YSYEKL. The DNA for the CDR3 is TGCGCCAGCAGCCAAGATCCCGGGGATGGAAACACCATATATTTT. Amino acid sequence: CASSQDPGDGNTIYF.

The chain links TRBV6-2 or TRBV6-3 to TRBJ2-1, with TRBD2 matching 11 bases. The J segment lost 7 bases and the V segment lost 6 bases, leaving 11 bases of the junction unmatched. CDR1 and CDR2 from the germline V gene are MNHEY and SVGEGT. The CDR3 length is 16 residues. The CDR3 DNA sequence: TGTGCCAGCAGGGCCCTAGCGGGAGGCCCGGGGAATGAGCAGTTCTTC. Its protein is CASRALAGGPGNEQFF.

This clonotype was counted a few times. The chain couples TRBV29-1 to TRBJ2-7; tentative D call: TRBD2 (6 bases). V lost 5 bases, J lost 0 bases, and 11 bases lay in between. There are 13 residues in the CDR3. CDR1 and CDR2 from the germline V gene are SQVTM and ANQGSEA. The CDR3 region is CSVRGESSYEQYF. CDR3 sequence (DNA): TGCAGCGTTCGCGGGGAAAGCTCCTACGAGCAGTACTTC.

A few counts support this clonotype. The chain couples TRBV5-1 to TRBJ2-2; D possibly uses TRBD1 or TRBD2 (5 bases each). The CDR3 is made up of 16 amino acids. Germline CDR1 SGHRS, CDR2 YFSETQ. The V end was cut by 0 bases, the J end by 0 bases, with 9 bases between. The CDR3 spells CASSLEGSANTGELFF. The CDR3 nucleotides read TGCGCCAGCAGCTTGGAGGGGAGCGCGAACACCGGGGAGCTGTTTTTT.

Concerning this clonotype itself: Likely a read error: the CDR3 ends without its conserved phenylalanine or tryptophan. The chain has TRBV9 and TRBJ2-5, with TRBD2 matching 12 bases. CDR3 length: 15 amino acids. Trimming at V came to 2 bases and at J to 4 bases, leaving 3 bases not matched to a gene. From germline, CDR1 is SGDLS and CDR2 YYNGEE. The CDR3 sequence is CASSVGLAGPETQYL. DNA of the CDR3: TGTGCCAGCAGCGTGGGACTAGCGGGTCCAGAGACCCAGTACTTG.

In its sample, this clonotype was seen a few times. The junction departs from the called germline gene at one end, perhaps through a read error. The CDR3 DNA reads TGTGCCAGCAGTCCTTCCTTACTCAGGGGGAGGAACGCTGAAGCTTTCTTT. Residues: CASSPSLLRGRNAEAFF. The chain carries TRBV5-6 and TRBJ1-1, with 7 bases lining up with TRBD1. The germline CDR1 and CDR2 sequences are SGHDT and YYEEEE. The CDR3 is 17 residues long. The full variable domain, rest sourced from reference TRBV5-6 and TRBJ1-1, is DAGVTQSPTHLIKTRGQQVTLRCSPKSGHDTVSWYQQALGQGPQFIFQYYEEEERQRGNFPDRFSGHQFPNYSSELNVNALLLGDSALYLCASSPSLLRGRNAEAFFGQGTRLTVV.

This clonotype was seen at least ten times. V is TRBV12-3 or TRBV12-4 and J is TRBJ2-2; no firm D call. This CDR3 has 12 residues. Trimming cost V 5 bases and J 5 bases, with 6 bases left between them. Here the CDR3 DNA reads TGTGCCAGCAGTCGAAGTACCGGGGAGCTGTTTTTT. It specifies CASSRSTGELFF.

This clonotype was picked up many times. CDR3 protein: CATATDYEQYF. CDR3 nucleotide sequence: TGTGCCACCGCGACAGACTACGAGCAGTACTTC. The V and J genes are TRBV24-1 and TRBJ2-7, with D possibly being TRBD1 (5 bases). CDR3 size: 11 residues. CDR1 is KGHDR and CDR2 is SFDVKD in the germline V gene. The V gene lost 9 bases and the J gene lost 3 bases, with 8 bases spanning the gap.

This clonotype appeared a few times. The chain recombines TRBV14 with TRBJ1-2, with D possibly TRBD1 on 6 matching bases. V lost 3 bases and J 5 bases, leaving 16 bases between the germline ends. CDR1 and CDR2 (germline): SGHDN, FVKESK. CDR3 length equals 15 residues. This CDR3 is CASSHTRGRGYGYTF. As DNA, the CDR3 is TGTGCCAGCAGCCATACACGGGGGCGAGGGTATGGCTACACCTTC.

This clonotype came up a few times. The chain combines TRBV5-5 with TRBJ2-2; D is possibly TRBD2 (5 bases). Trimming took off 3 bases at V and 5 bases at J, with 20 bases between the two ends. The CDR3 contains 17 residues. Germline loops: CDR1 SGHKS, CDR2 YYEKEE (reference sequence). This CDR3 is CASSSVSRGWVTGELFF. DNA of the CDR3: TGTGCCAGCAGCTCAGTCAGTCGGGGATGGGTGACCGGGGAGCTGTTTTTT.